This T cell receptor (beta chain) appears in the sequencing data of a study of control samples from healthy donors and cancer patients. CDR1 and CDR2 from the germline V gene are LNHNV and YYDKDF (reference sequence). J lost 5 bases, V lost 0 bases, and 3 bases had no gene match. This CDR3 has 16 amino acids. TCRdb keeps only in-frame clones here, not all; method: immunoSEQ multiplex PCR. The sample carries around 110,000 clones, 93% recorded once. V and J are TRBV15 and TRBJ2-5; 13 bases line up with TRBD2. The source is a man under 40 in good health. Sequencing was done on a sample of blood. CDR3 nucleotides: TGTGCCACCAGCAGAGACGGGACTAGCGGGGTCGAGACCCAGTACTTC. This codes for CATSRDGTSGVETQYF. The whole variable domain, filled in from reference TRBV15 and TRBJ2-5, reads DAMVIQNPRYQVTQFGKPVTLSCSQTLNHNVMYWYQQKSSQAPKLLFHYYDKDFNNEADTPDNFQSRRPNTSFCFLDIRSPGLGDTAMYLCATSRDGTSGVETQYFGPGTRLLVL.